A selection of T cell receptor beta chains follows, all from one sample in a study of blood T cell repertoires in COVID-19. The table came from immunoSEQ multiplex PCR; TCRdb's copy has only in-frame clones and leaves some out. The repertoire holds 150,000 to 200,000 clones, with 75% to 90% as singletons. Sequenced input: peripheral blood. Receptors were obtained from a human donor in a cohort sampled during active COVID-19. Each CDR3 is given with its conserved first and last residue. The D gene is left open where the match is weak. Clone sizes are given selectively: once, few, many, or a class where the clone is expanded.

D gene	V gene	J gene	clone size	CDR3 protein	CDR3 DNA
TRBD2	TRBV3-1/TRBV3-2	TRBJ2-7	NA	CASSSGLAEEQYF	TGTGCCAGCAGCTCGGGACTAGCTGAAGAGCAGTACTTC
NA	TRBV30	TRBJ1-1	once	CAWSRQGIRDTEAFF	TGTGCCTGGAGTCGTCAGGGGATTCGGGACACTGAAGCTTTCTTT
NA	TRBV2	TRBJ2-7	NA	CASVGGTHEQYF	TGTGCCAGCGTCGGAGGGACCCACGAGCAGTACTTC
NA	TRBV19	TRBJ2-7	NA	CASRRLSRDYEQYF	TGTGCCAGTAGAAGACTAAGTCGGGACTACGAGCAGTACTTC
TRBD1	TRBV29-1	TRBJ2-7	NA	CSDPDRGFYEQYF	TGCAGCGACCCGGACAGGGGGTTTTACGAGCAGTACTTC
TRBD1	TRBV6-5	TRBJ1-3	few	CASSQDRSGNTIYF	TGTGCCAGCAGTCAGGACAGGTCTGGAAACACCATATATTTT
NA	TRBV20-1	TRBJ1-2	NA	CSAIEGGYTF	TGCAGTGCTATCGAGGGTGGCTACACCTTC
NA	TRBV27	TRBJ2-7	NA	CASSLGQGLKLEQYF	TGTGCCAGCAGTTTGGGGCAGGGGCTTAAGCTCGAGCAGTACTTC
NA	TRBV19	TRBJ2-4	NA	CASSIGLGQKNIQYF	TGTGCCAGTAGTATAGGTCTAGGACAGAAAAACATTCAGTACTTC
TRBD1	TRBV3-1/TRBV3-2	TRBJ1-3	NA	CASSPFQGAGNTIYF	TGTGCCAGCAGCCCCTTCCAGGGGGCCGGAAACACCATATATTTT
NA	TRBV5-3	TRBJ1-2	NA	CARRAGTPVNYGYTF	TGTGCCAGAAGGGCCGGGACACCTGTGAACTATGGCTACACCTTC
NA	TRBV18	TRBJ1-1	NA	CASSGYSGTSVAEAFF	TGTGCCAGCTCAGGATATTCCGGGACTTCGGTCGCTGAAGCTTTCTTT
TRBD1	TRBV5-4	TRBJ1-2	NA	CASSLGGGTGTGYTF	TGTGCCAGCAGCTTGGGAGGAGGGACAGGAACGGGCTACACCTTC
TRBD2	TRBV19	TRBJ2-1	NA	CASSGLAAYNEQFF	TGTGCCAGTAGTGGTCTAGCGGCCTACAATGAGCAGTTCTTC
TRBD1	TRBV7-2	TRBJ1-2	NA	CASSETGTVVDGYTF	TGTGCCAGCAGCGAAACCGGGACAGTGGTAGATGGCTACACCTTC
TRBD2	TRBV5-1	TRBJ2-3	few	CASSPRLAGVRTDTQYF	TGCGCCAGCAGCCCGAGACTAGCGGGGGTGCGCACAGATACGCAGTATTTT
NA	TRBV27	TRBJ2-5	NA	CASSLSTGLFQETQYF	TGTGCCAGCAGTTTATCTACAGGGTTGTTCCAAGAGACCCAGTACTTC
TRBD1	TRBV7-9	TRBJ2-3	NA	CASSPTAGGWDTQYF	TGTGCCAGCAGCCCGACGGCAGGGGGCTGGGATACGCAGTATTTT
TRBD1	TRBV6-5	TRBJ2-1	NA	CASSRDRGDEQFF	TGTGCCAGCAGCCGGGACAGGGGGGATGAGCAGTTCTTC
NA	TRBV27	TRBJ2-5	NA	CASRGQKETQYF	TGTGCCAGCCGTGGACAGAAAGAGACCCAGTACTTC
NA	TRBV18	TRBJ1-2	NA	CASSPRGTDGYTF	TGTGCCAGCTCACCAAGGGGGACCGATGGCTACACCTTC
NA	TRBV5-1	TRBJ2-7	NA	CASRSLYSRERDEQYF	TGCGCCAGCAGGTCCCTCTATTCCCGGGAGCGCGACGAGCAGTACTTC
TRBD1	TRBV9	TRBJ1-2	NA	CASSGGTGVGYTF	TGTGCCAGCAGCGGAGGGACAGGGGTTGGCTACACCTTC
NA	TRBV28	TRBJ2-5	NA	CASSRGGLAQYF	TGTGCCAGCAGCCGTGGGGGCTTGGCCCAGTACTTC
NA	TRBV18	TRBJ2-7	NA	CASSPSGPPGVDHEQYF	TGTGCCAGCTCACCCTCAGGCCCCCCAGGGGTGGACCACGAGCAGTACTTC
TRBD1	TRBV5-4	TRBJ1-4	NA	CASSLGGTATNEKLFF	TGTGCCAGCAGCTTGGGTGGGACAGCAACTAATGAAAAACTGTTTTTT
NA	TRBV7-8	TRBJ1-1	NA	CASSLGRTQLKAFF	TGTGCCAGCAGCTTGGGCAGAACTCAGCTGAAAGCTTTCTTT
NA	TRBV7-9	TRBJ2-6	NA	CASSVRQAGSRSGANVLTF	TGTGCCAGCAGCGTCAGGCAAGCAGGGTCAAGGTCGGGGGCCAACGTCCTGACTTTC
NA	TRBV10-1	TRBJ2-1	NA	CASSDYSYNEQFF	TGCGCCAGCAGTGATTACTCCTACAATGAGCAGTTCTTC
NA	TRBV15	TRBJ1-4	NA	CATSREYSKNEKLFF	TGTGCCACCAGCAGAGAGTACAGTAAAAATGAAAAACTGTTTTTT
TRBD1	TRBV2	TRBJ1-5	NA	CASRGQAVGYNNQPQHF	TGTGCCAGCAGAGGACAGGCAGTGGGATATAATAATCAGCCCCAGCATTTT
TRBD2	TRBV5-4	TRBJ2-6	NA	CASSSWTSGSFGANVLTF	TGTGCCAGCAGCTCTTGGACTAGCGGGAGTTTTGGGGCCAACGTCCTGACTTTC